The T cell receptor (beta chain) described here comes from a study of T cells in Graves' hyperthyroidism and ophthalmopathy. Researchers took RNA transcripts and amplified the TCR beta CDR3 regions from them. Primed by the HTBI set, a first-round RT-PCR was run on the TCR CDR3. MiXCR, applied by TCRdb to the multiplex PCR reads, yields one record per CDR3 protein. The sample yields 700,000 or so distinct CDR3 sequences, roughly 15% seen once. CDR3 length: 16 amino acids. Germline values: CDR1 MGHRA, CDR2 YSYEKL. V gave up 0 bases and J gave up 4 bases; unmatched junction bases: 7. The TCR was taken from a woman in her 50s with Graves' ophthalmopathy. Sequenced material: blood. The J gene is TRBJ2-7, the V gene TRBV4-1, with 9 bases lining up with TRBD1. Here the CDR3 reads CASSQDPGTGRYEQYF. The DNA of the CDR3 is TGCGCCAGCAGCCAAGATCCCGGGACAGGGAGATACGAGCAGTACTTC.